The 13 T cell receptor beta chains below were found in one sample sequenced in a study of T cells in Graves' hyperthyroidism and ophthalmopathy (dated by TCRdb to between 2019 and 2020). The library was prepared using multiplex PCR. Instrument on record: Illumina HiSeq 2000. Amplification of TCR beta CDR3 regions was carried out from RNA transcripts. A first-round RT-PCR of the TCR CDR3 used the HTBI primer set with the Qiagen OneStep RT-PCR kit. Through fastp at Q25 and MiXCR, TCRdb rebuilt clones from the public reads, retaining in-frame beta chains. All rows with the same CDR3 protein become a single entry with the most common DNA and genes. For this sample there are 540,000 or so distinct CDR3 sequences; more than 45% appear just once. Around 20% of the sample belongs to the ten largest clones. Material for sequencing was peripheral blood or thyroid tissue (not recorded which). These receptors all stem from an adult woman with Graves' disease, either hyperthyroidism or ophthalmopathy (not recorded which).

J is TRBJ1-1 and V is TRBV29-1, with D unclear. The CDR3 spans 10 residues. Germline V gene sequence: CDR1 SQVTM, CDR2 ANQGSEA. Trimming removed 5 bases at V and 6 bases at J, with 7 bases between. CDR3 DNA: TGCAGCGTTATAACCCCTGAAGCTTTCTTT. Translation: CSVITPEAFF.

The chain joins TRBV10-3 to TRBJ1-4, with D perhaps TRBD1 (6 bases). The CDR3 has 14 amino acids. Trimming shortened V by 4 bases and J by 7 bases, and 13 bases separated the two germline ends. Germline V gene sequence: CDR1 ENHRY, CDR2 SYGVKD. In DNA form, the CDR3 reads TGTGCCATCAGTGTTCACAGGGTCAGTGAAAAACTGTTTTTT. It yields the protein CAISVHRVSEKLFF.

J is TRBJ1-2 and V is TRBV19; D is undetermined. This CDR3 is 15 amino acids long. V lost 3 bases, J lost 6 bases, and 17 bases lay in between. Germline CDR1 reads LNHDA; CDR2 reads SQIVND (reference sequence). This CDR3 reads CASSIAGYGNDGYTF. In DNA form, the CDR3 reads TGTGCCAGTAGTATCGCAGGATATGGGAACGATGGCTACACCTTC.

The sample holds a few counts of this clonotype. The rearrangement links TRBV12-3 or TRBV12-4 to TRBJ2-6, with a possible D match to TRBD1 (6 bases). The CDR3 contains 16 residues. Trimming removed 2 bases from V and 4 bases from J, with 12 bases in between. The CDR3 loop reads CASSLIGGPGANVLTF. Here the CDR3 DNA reads TGTGCCAGCAGTTTAATTGGGGGCCCAGGGGCCAACGTCCTGACTTTC.

At least ten counts were recorded for this clonotype. This rearrangement joins TRBV12-3 or TRBV12-4 to TRBJ2-5, with 7 positions matching TRBD1. V trimming: 6 bases; J trimming: 7 bases; junction bases outside the gene matches: 11. The CDR3 is 14 residues long. In DNA, the CDR3 is TGTGCCAGCAGCCAGGGACAGCAGCTTGGGACCCAGTACTTC. Residues: CASSQGQQLGTQYF.

This clonotype was found many times. This chain links TRBV2 with TRBJ1-2; D is perhaps TRBD1 (6 bases). CDR1 and CDR2 from the germline V gene are SNHLY and FYNNEI. There are 13 residues in the CDR3. The V and J ends lost 9 bases and 4 bases respectively, with 15 bases between them. The CDR3 DNA is TGTGCCAGGAGGACAGAAGAGAGCTATGGCTACACCTTC. As protein: CARRTEESYGYTF.

The V gene is TRBV5-1, the J gene TRBJ1-1; TRBD1 might be the D (5 bases). The V end was cut by 7 bases, the J end by 2 bases, with 15 bases between. Germline V CDR1 and CDR2: SGHRS, YFSETQ. This CDR3 has 14 amino acids. This CDR3 reads CASRLGQTNTEAFF. The CDR3 DNA reads as TGCGCCAGCCGGTTGGGGCAGACTAACACTGAAGCTTTCTTT.

This clonotype was observed at least ten times. The chain combines TRBV10-2 with TRBJ1-5, with 9 bases identical to TRBD1. Losses at the gene ends were 10 bases for V and 3 bases for J; bases not matched to a gene: 4. This CDR3 is built from 13 residues. Germline CDR1 is WSHSY and CDR2 is SAAADI. Here the CDR3 DNA reads TGCGCCATCGGGACAGGGCACAATCAGCCCCAGCATTTT. This gives the protein CAIGTGHNQPQHF.

To note about this clonotype: At one boundary the junction diverges from the germline segment, which might be a read error. The chain is built from TRBV7-2 and TRBJ2-7; 9 nucleotides agree with TRBD1. Germline V gives CDR1 SGHTA, CDR2 FQGNSA. CDR3 length equals 14 residues. The CDR3 here is CAGRPGQGMYEQYF. As DNA, the CDR3 is TGTGCCGGCAGGCCGGGACAGGGAATGTACGAGCAGTACTTC.

The gene calls are TRBV10-1 and TRBJ1-4; D gene unclear. The V end was cut by 0 bases, the J end by 7 bases, with 6 bases between. Looked up from germline, CDR1 is WNHNN and CDR2 is SYGVQD (reference sequence). The CDR3 contains 13 residues. The CDR3 loop is CASSESTGEKLFF. The CDR3 coding sequence is TGCGCCAGCAGTGAGTCGACGGGTGAAAAACTGTTTTTT.

The CDR3 DNA reads as TGCGCCAGCAGCTTGGAAGACAGGAGCTACAATGAGCAGTTCTTC. It yields the protein CASSLEDRSYNEQFF. The rearrangement joins TRBV5-1 to TRBJ2-7, with a weak D call TRBD1 (6 bases). The tail of the sequence fits TRBJ2-1 better, so the J call may be wrong. Germline V lookup: CDR1 SGHRS, CDR2 YFSETQ. CDR3 size: 15 residues.

The chain joins TRBV10-3 to TRBJ2-7; no clear D gene. The CDR3 spans 14 residues. Germline V gene sequence: CDR1 ENHRY, CDR2 SYGVKD. Trimming pared 3 bases from V and 0 bases from J, leaving 9 bases between. CDR3 sequence (DNA): TGTGCCATCAGTGAAGGGATCCCCTCCTACGAGCAGTACTTC. Amino acids: CAISEGIPSYEQYF.

About this clonotype: The DNA is omitted, as the CDR3 cannot be located on it reliably, and the CDR3 follows TCRdb's listing. The rearrangement uses TRBV11-2 and TRBJ2-5. The CDR3 is 17 residues long, ends included. Germline CDR1 is SGHAT and CDR2 is FQNNGV. This chain's CDR3 is CASYYICSGQHQETQYF.